A selection of T cell receptor beta chains follows, all from one sample in a study of cytotoxic CD8 clonotypes in ibrutinib-treated CLL. Repertoires were generated with immunoSEQ multiplex PCR, while TCRdb's copy carries only in-frame clones and drops some. The sample carries approximately 100,000 clones, 55% to 75% recorded once. Sequenced here: PBMCs, sampled after 24 months of ibrutinib treatment. The source is a human donor with chronic lymphocytic leukemia. The CDR3 runs from the conserved cysteine through the conserved F or W. The order of the fields is J gene, clone size, D gene, V gene, CDR3 DNA, CDR3 protein. D genes are given only for firm matches. The listing skips clone size in some rows; elsewhere it reads once, few, many or a size class.

j_call: TRBJ2-5
clone_size: .
d_call: .
v_call: TRBV5-1
cdr3_nt: TGCGCCAGCAGCTTATACGACAGTCGGGAGACCCAGTACTTC
cdr3_aa: CASSLYDSRETQYF

j_call: TRBJ1-5
clone_size: once
d_call: .
v_call: TRBV2
cdr3_nt: TGTGCCAGCAGTGGACAGGCGAACAATCAGCCCCAGCATTTT
cdr3_aa: CASSGQANNQPQHF

j_call: TRBJ2-5
clone_size: .
d_call: .
v_call: TRBV5-1
cdr3_nt: TGCGCCAGCAGCTTGGTTGCAGTCCAAGAGACCCAGTACTTC
cdr3_aa: CASSLVAVQETQYF

j_call: TRBJ1-6
clone_size: .
d_call: .
v_call: TRBV11-3
cdr3_nt: TGTGCCAGCAGCTTAGGGACACATTCACCCCTCCACTTT
cdr3_aa: CASSLGTHSPLHF

j_call: TRBJ2-3
clone_size: .
d_call: .
v_call: TRBV7-2
cdr3_nt: TGTGCCAGCAATGGTTTCACAGATACGCAGTATTTT
cdr3_aa: CASNGFTDTQYF

j_call: TRBJ2-1
clone_size: .
d_call: .
v_call: TRBV7-2
cdr3_nt: TGTGCCAGCAGCTTAGCGGGTGCAGGGGTCAATGAGCAGTTCTTC
cdr3_aa: CASSLAGAGVNEQFF

j_call: TRBJ2-3
clone_size: few
d_call: .
v_call: TRBV5-1
cdr3_nt: TGCGCCAGCAGCTTCGAGGCGGATAGCACAGATACGCAGTATTTT
cdr3_aa: CASSFEADSTDTQYF

j_call: TRBJ2-5
clone_size: .
d_call: TRBD2
v_call: TRBV28
cdr3_nt: TGTGCCAGCAGTCTCCAGACTAGCGGACAAGAGACCCAGTACTTC
cdr3_aa: CASSLQTSGQETQYF

j_call: TRBJ2-7
clone_size: .
d_call: TRBD1
v_call: TRBV5-6
cdr3_nt: TGTGCCAGCAGCTTGGCCGGGACAGGGTTCTACGAGCAGTACTTC
cdr3_aa: CASSLAGTGFYEQYF

j_call: TRBJ2-7
clone_size: few
d_call: .
v_call: TRBV6-5
cdr3_nt: TGTGCCAGCAGTTACGGAGGGCGGGAGCAGTACTTC
cdr3_aa: CASSYGGREQYF

j_call: TRBJ2-1
clone_size: .
d_call: TRBD1
v_call: TRBV9
cdr3_nt: TGTGCCAGCAGCGTAGCAGGGGGCTCCTACAATGAGCAGTTCTTC
cdr3_aa: CASSVAGGSYNEQFF

j_call: TRBJ2-3
clone_size: .
d_call: TRBD2
v_call: TRBV5-4
cdr3_nt: TGTGCCAGCAGCTTGGGGTGGACTAGGGATCAAGATACGCAGTATTTT
cdr3_aa: CASSLGWTRDQDTQYF

j_call: TRBJ1-1
clone_size: .
d_call: .
v_call: TRBV30
cdr3_nt: TGTGCCTGGAGGGGGCTAGGAGCTGAAGCTTTCTTT
cdr3_aa: CAWRGLGAEAFF

j_call: TRBJ2-7
clone_size: once
d_call: TRBD1
v_call: TRBV5-1
cdr3_nt: TGCGCCAGCAGCCCGGACAGGGTTGCCAACGAGCAGTACTTC
cdr3_aa: CASSPDRVANEQYF